These 25 T cell receptor beta chains originate from one sample sequenced in a study of cytomegalovirus exposure and HLA in healthy donors. PCR involved 60 Vbeta and 13 Jbeta primers. The assay was immunoSEQ multiplex PCR, and TCRdb's table has in-frame clones only and misses some. The table shows fewer than 200,000 clones, with around 86% occurring only once. Sequencing used PBMCs. All receptors derive from a girl aged 2 to 10 in good health and CMV-seropositive.

This clone was counted between two and nine times. The genes are TRBV29-1 and TRBJ2-7, with D perhaps TRBD1 (5 bases). The V end lost 7 bases, the J end lost 3 bases, and 19 bases lay between the germline ends. Looked up from germline, CDR1 is SQVTM and CDR2 is ANQGSEA. CDR3 length: 14 amino acids. CDR3 in DNA: TGCAGCGGACACGACAGAGCCCCCTGCTACGAGCAGTACTTC. Translated, it gives CSGHDRAPCYEQYF.

The chain combines TRBV4-1 with TRBJ2-5, with TRBD1 identical over 7 bases. Germline V gene sequence: CDR1 MGHRA, CDR2 YSYEKL. Trimming cost V 2 bases and J 4 bases; bases outside gene matches: 4. There are 14 residues in the CDR3. CDR3 nucleotides: TGCGCCAGCAGCCAAAGACAGGGATCAGAGACCCAGTACTTC. Translation: CASSQRQGSETQYF.

The chain is built from TRBV9 and TRBJ2-1; 9 nucleotides line up with TRBD2. Trimming at V came to 1 base and at J to 10 bases, leaving 9 bases not matched to a gene. The CDR3 runs 15 residues. Germline V gene sequence: CDR1 SGDLS, CDR2 YYNGEE. CDR3 protein: CASSVRREGRGEQFF. CDR3 in DNA: TGTGCCAGCAGCGTAAGGCGGGAGGGCCGAGGAGAGCAGTTCTTC.

The rearrangement joins TRBV28 to TRBJ2-7, with D hard to call. Trimming pared 4 bases from V and 2 bases from J, leaving 18 bases between. Germline CDR1 is MDHEN and CDR2 is SYDVKM. This CDR3 is 16 amino acids long. This CDR3 is CASSSVWAPTPYEQYF. CDR3 sequence (DNA): TGTGCCAGCAGTTCGGTCTGGGCTCCCACCCCCTACGAGCAGTACTTC.

The chain recombines TRBV5-1 with TRBJ2-3; 11 bases match TRBD1. The CDR3 is made up of 16 amino acids. The trim removed 2 bases at V and 4 bases at J, leaving 6 bases unmatched. Germline values: CDR1 SGHRS, CDR2 YFSETQ. The CDR3 DNA follows: TGCGCCAGCAGCTTTGTGGGACAGGGGGTTCCAGATACGCAGTATTTT. This encodes CASSFVGQGVPDTQYF.

The chain has TRBV30 and TRBJ1-2; 10 nucleotides line up with TRBD1. The trim removed 3 bases at V and 1 base at J, leaving 5 bases unmatched. CDR3 length: 15 residues. Germline lookup yields CDR1 GTSNPN and CDR2 SVGIG (reference sequence). The CDR3 DNA sequence: TGTGCCTGGAGGGGACAGGGGAATGGTAACTATGGCTACACCTTC. This encodes CAWRGQGNGNYGYTF. Based on the CDR3 plus reference TRBV30 and TRBJ1-2, the full variable domain is SQTIHQWPATLVQPVGSPLSLECTVEGTSNPNLYWYRQAAGRGLQLLFYSVGIGQISSEVPQNLSASRPQDRQFILSSKKLLLSDSGFYLCAWRGQGNGNYGYTFGSGTRLTVV.

V gene TRBV28 combines with J gene TRBJ1-5; 7 bases are shared with TRBD1. The CDR3 is 17 amino acids. With V trimmed by 3 bases and J by 5 bases, 13 bases remained unmatched. Germline V gene sequence: CDR1 MDHEN, CDR2 SYDVKM. The CDR3 loop is CASSFLPGGDAYQPQHF. The CDR3 coding sequence is TGTGCCAGCAGTTTTCTCCCAGGGGGAGATGCTTATCAGCCCCAGCATTTT.

V is TRBV6-6 and J is TRBJ1-2; 8 bases are shared with TRBD1. Trimming cost V 7 bases and J 2 bases; bases outside gene matches: 6. The germline gives CDR1 MNHNY, CDR2 SVGAGI (reference sequence). The CDR3 is 14 residues long. The CDR3 protein is CASTLQGVNYGYTF. The CDR3 DNA is TGTGCCAGCACCCTACAGGGGGTGAACTATGGCTACACCTTC.

This clone was seen a handful of times. The chain is built from TRBV28 and TRBJ2-2, with a tentative D call TRBD2 (6 bases). CDR1 and CDR2 from the germline V gene are MDHEN and SYDVKM. CDR3 length: 9 residues. CDR3 residues: CGGRGELFF. As DNA, the CDR3 is TGTGGGGGGAGGGGGGAGCTGTTTTTT.

V gene TRBV19 combines with J gene TRBJ2-5, with TRBD1 as a possible D gene (6 bases). V shed 6 bases and J shed 4 bases, with 12 bases lying between them. The CDR3 is made up of 13 amino acids. Germline CDR1 LNHDA, CDR2 SQIVND (reference sequence). The CDR3 spells CASSRDTGETQYF. Here the CDR3 DNA reads TGTGCCAGTAGCAGGGACACGGGAGAGACCCAGTACTTC. Based on the CDR3 plus reference TRBV19 and TRBJ2-5, the full variable domain is DGGITQSPKYLFRKEGQNVTLSCEQNLNHDAMYWYRQDPGQGLRLIYYSQIVNDFQKGDIAEGYSVSREKKESFPLTVTSAQKNPTAFYLCASSRDTGETQYFGPGTRLLVL.

The V gene is TRBV9, the J gene TRBJ2-1; 9 bases fit TRBD1. Trimming took 0 bases from V and 5 from J; bases not matched to a gene: 3. This CDR3 is 15 amino acids long. Germline V gives CDR1 SGDLS, CDR2 YYNGEE. CDR3 coding DNA: TGTGCCAGCAGCGTAGGTGGGGACAGGGACAATGAGCAGTTCTTC. Amino acids: CASSVGGDRDNEQFF.

The chain employs TRBV6-1 and TRBJ2-1; 7 nucleotides match TRBD1. The CDR3 consists of 18 residues. Trimming took 1 base from V and 1 from J; bases not matched to a gene: 10. The V gene's germline CDR1 is MNHNS and CDR2 SASEGT. The CDR3 DNA follows: TGTGCCAGCAGTGAAGAATGGCCCGGGACAGCGTCCTACAATGAGCAGTTCTTC. This sequence encodes CASSEEWPGTASYNEQFF.

CDR3 protein: CASSLTGRQETQYF. CDR3 in DNA: TGTGCCAGCAGTTTGACAGGGCGGCAAGAGACCCAGTACTTC. The chain links TRBV6-5 to TRBJ2-5, with TRBD1 matching 7 bases. This CDR3 contains 14 residues. CDR1 and CDR2 from the germline V gene are MNHEY and SVGAGI. V shed 4 bases, J shed 2 bases, and the junction held 4 bases outside the gene matches.

The rearrangement uses TRBV19 and TRBJ2-6, with D maybe TRBD1 (5 bases). The length of the CDR3 is 19 residues. In germline, CDR1 is LNHDA, CDR2 SQIVND (reference sequence). Trimming removed 5 bases from V and 0 bases from J, with 20 bases in between. CDR3 sequence: CASSALGQGAHSGANVLTF. The DNA for the CDR3 is TGTGCCAGTAGTGCTCTGGGGCAGGGTGCCCACTCTGGGGCCAACGTCCTGACTTTC.

The chain carries TRBV6-1 and TRBJ1-1; possible D gene TRBD1, 6 bases. This CDR3 has 15 residues. V was pared by 4 bases and J by 1 base, with 13 bases between. Looked up from germline, CDR1 is MNHNS and CDR2 is SASEGT. CDR3 sequence (DNA): TGTGCCAGCAGTGCCTACAGGGTCAGGAACACTGAAGCTTTCTTT. This gives the protein CASSAYRVRNTEAFF.

The chain carries TRBV7-9 and TRBJ2-3, with D tentatively TRBD2 (5 bases). CDR1 and CDR2 from the germline V gene are SEHNR and FQNEAQ (reference sequence). With 2 bases removed from V and 0 bases from J, the gap between germline ends came to 12 bases. CDR3 length: 16 residues. Here the CDR3 reads CASSLTSSLSTDTQYF. The CDR3 bases are TGTGCCAGCAGCTTAACCTCTAGCCTGAGCACAGATACGCAGTATTTT.

The V gene is TRBV4-2, the J gene TRBJ2-1; TRBD2 is a possible D gene (5 bases). The CDR3 contains 16 residues. Germline lookup yields CDR1 LGHNA and CDR2 YNFKEQ. The V gene lost 0 bases and the J gene lost 6 bases, with 15 bases spanning the gap. The CDR3 is CASSQDPTLRGNEQFF. DNA for the CDR3: TGTGCCAGCAGCCAAGATCCGACATTACGGGGCAATGAGCAGTTCTTC.

Only a few counts were recorded for this clone. This sequence joins TRBV29-1 and TRBJ2-1; 11 bases fit TRBD2. CDR1 SQVTM and CDR2 ANQGSEA come from the germline V gene. V lost 6 bases to trimming and J lost 7 bases; unmatched junction nucleotides: 8. This CDR3 contains 14 residues. This CDR3 is CSVGTSGFYNEQFF. In DNA, the CDR3 is TGCAGCGTGGGGACTAGCGGATTTTATAATGAGCAGTTCTTC.

The rearrangement uses TRBV7-9 and TRBJ2-7; 10 nucleotides align to TRBD2. Germline CDR1 SEHNR, CDR2 FQNEAQ (reference sequence). Trimming at V came to 5 bases and at J to 3 bases, leaving 7 bases not matched to a gene. CDR3 length equals 15 residues. CDR3 bases: TGTGCCAGCAGCCCAGGACTAGCGGCGTACTACGAGCAGTACTTC. Residues: CASSPGLAAYYEQYF. Using reference TRBV7-9 and TRBJ2-7 for the parts outside the CDR3, the full variable domain is DTGVSQNPRHKITKRGQNVTFRCDPISEHNRLYWYRQTLGQGPEFLTYFQNEAQLEKSRLLSDRFSAERPKGSFSTLEIQRTEQGDSAMYLCASSPGLAAYYEQYFGPGTRLTVT.

The rearrangement joins TRBV30 to TRBJ1-1; D perhaps matches TRBD1 (6 bases). The CDR3 has 13 residues. Per the germline V gene, CDR1 is GTSNPN and CDR2 is SVGIG (reference sequence). V lost 4 bases, J lost 1 base, and 10 bases lay in between. CDR3 region: CAWTTGQNTEAFF. CDR3 nucleotides: TGTGCCTGGACTACGGGACAGAACACTGAAGCTTTCTTT. Variable domain in full (rest from reference TRBV30 and TRBJ1-1): SQTIHQWPATLVQPVGSPLSLECTVEGTSNPNLYWYRQAAGRGLQLLFYSVGIGQISSEVPQNLSASRPQDRQFILSSKKLLLSDSGFYLCAWTTGQNTEAFFGQGTRLTVV.

This clone was counted between two and nine times. The chain carries TRBV18 and TRBJ2-2; D ambiguous. In germline, CDR1 is KGHSH, CDR2 LQKENI. The length of the CDR3 is 14 residues. The V and J ends lost 3 bases and 4 bases respectively, with 9 bases between them. The CDR3 sequence: CASSPLEATGELFF. CDR3 coding DNA: TGTGCCAGCTCACCCCTAGAGGCCACCGGGGAGCTGTTTTTT.

This rearrangement joins TRBV5-6 to TRBJ2-3; D gene ambiguous. The germline V and J ends were trimmed by 0 bases and 2 bases, with 16 bases remaining between them. The CDR3 extends over 17 amino acids. The germline V gene has CDR1 SGHDT and CDR2 YYEEEE. The CDR3 loop is CASSLVVSTHFTDTQYF. CDR3 nucleotides: TGTGCCAGCAGCTTGGTCGTTTCCACCCACTTCACAGATACGCAGTATTTT.

The rearrangement joins TRBV6-5 to TRBJ2-5; 9 bases map to TRBD2. The CDR3 spans 15 residues. Trimming at V came to 4 bases and at J to 7 bases, leaving 10 bases not matched to a gene. Germline lookup yields CDR1 MNHEY and CDR2 SVGAGI. The CDR3 reads CASSSWTSDKGTQYF. The CDR3 DNA reads TGTGCCAGCAGTTCATGGACTAGCGACAAAGGGACCCAGTACTTC.

This chain joins TRBV29-1 and TRBJ2-7, with 13 positions matching TRBD2. The CDR3 length is 15 residues. Germline V gives CDR1 SQVTM, CDR2 ANQGSEA. V was pared by 1 base and J by 5 bases, with 5 bases of the junction left unmatched. As DNA, the CDR3 is TGCAGCGTTGAAGGGCCGGGACTAGCGGGACACGAGCAGTACTTC. It encodes CSVEGPGLAGHEQYF.

This chain connects TRBV25-1 to TRBJ2-1, with 7 bases that match TRBD2. Unmatched junction bases numbered 9, after V lost 4 bases and J lost 9 bases. CDR3 length: 14 amino acids. Per the germline V gene, CDR1 is MGHDK and CDR2 is SYGVNS. The CDR3 DNA reads TGTGCCAGCAGTGTTACCCGGGAGGTCAGTGAGCAGTTCTTC. Its translation: CASSVTREVSEQFF.